This T cell receptor delta chain was sequenced in a study of γδ T cells in repeated Plasmodium falciparum infection. Across the whole study: Each infection was followed by sampling at 21 days, plus baseline and some pre-infection draws.

Gammadelta T cells were flow-sorted from PBMC into Vgamma9/Vdelta2+ and Vdelta2-negative populations for bulk analysis. This clone occurred a few times. A far larger clone is one base from this, pointing to a likely read error. Other DNA variants within this sample encode the same CDR3. TCRdb fed the multiplex PCR reads to CATT. The profile shows 85,000 to 100,000 delta-chain clones, approximately 0.92% of them singletons. The length of the CDR3 is 24 residues. Per the germline V gene, CDR1 is TSWWSYY and CDR2 is QGS. The V gene was identified as TRDV1, while no J gene was called; TRDD3, the table's D call, was not compared with the DNA. The receptor was isolated from a pool of human donors (malaria-infected and uninfected, not separated). The source material was gamma-delta T cells from blood. The CDR3 nucleotides read TGTGCTCTTGGGGACCTCCCCCCTGGCACTAGAGTGGAAAAAATGGGGGACATGACAGCACAGCTCTTCTTT. Translating gives CALGDLPPGTRVEKMGDMTAQLFF.